This T cell receptor beta chain originates from a study of T cell responses to AZD1222 COVID-19 vaccine. Repertoires were generated with immunoSEQ multiplex PCR, while TCRdb's copy carries only in-frame clones and drops some. The sample has around 160,000 clones, 88% seen once. The CDR3 consists of 20 residues. Germline lookup yields CDR1 LNHDA and CDR2 SQIVND (reference sequence). The trim removed 7 bases at V and 0 bases at J, leaving 21 bases unmatched. This rearrangement joins TRBV19 to TRBJ2-4, with TRBD2 matching 7 bases. The sequence was obtained from an adult in good health. The sample was peripheral blood, taken on day 0 of AZD1222 vaccination. The CDR3 DNA reads as TGTGCCAGTACCGCCGGGGGAGAGCGGGGATCCTTTCTAGCCAAAAACATTCAGTACTTC. Amino acid sequence: CASTAGGERGSFLAKNIQYF.